This T cell receptor (beta chain) was obtained from a study of identical twins. TCRdb ran MiXCR on the 5' RACE reads and lists one entry per CDR3 protein. The sample gives hundreds of thousands of distinct CDR3 sequences, approximately 13% of which show up once; around 6.9% is in the top ten. Trimming removed 0 bases at V and 3 bases at J, with 7 bases between. In germline, CDR1 is SGDLS, CDR2 YYNGEE. The CDR3 runs to 14 residues. This sample was also put to use in a study of yellow fever vaccine responses in identical twins.

V is TRBV9 and J is TRBJ2-1; D gene unclear. The sample was CD8+ T cells sorted from blood. This TCR was recovered from a woman aged 18-29 years in good health. The CDR3 sequence is CASSVDTVYNEQFF. DNA of the CDR3: TGTGCCAGCAGCGTAGACACGGTCTACAATGAGCAGTTCTTC.